This T cell receptor beta chain was identified during a study of graft-versus-host responses after intestinal transplantation. The wider study: Each recipient received anti-thymocyte globulin induction, then tacrolimus and steroids for about 3 years. Study results and limitations: Early declines in HvG clones that occurred post-transplant were associated with peak circulating GvH clone levels. GvH clones occurred in recipient marrow; some first appeared in ileum or blood.

Of note for this clone: As yet, its antigen is unknown.

The table came from immunoSEQ multiplex PCR; TCRdb's copy has only in-frame clones and leaves some out. The profile shows approximately 100,000 clones, roughly 88% of them singletons. The CDR3 runs to 11 residues. The V and J ends lost 3 bases and 8 bases respectively, with 7 bases between them. Looked up from germline, CDR1 is MDHEN and CDR2 is SYDVKM. The sample was PBMCs, taken 255 days after intestinal transplant. This TCR was recovered from a human patient who received an intestinal transplant, so some T cells may come from the graft donor. The chain has TRBV28 and TRBJ1-1, with D unclear. CDR3 DNA sequence: TGTGCCAGCAGTTTGACGGGGGAAGCTTTCTTT. Translation gives CASSLTGEAFF.